The sequence of this T cell receptor (beta chain) was determined in a study of shared clonotypes between healthy human individuals. Findings and caveats of the study: The rarefaction results pointed to incomplete sorted-subset sequencing despite large depth. Naive subsets usually exceeded memory subsets in estimated richness.

The germline V and J ends were trimmed by 0 bases and 2 bases, with 8 bases remaining between them. The germline gives CDR1 SQVTM, CDR2 ANQGSEA. CDR3 size: 13 residues. Points on this clone: The antigen remains unidentified.

Authors' methods: Without quality scores, immunoSEQ junctional reads could not be filtered like full-length reads. TCRdb's copy holds only in-frame clones and misses some; the assay was immunoSEQ multiplex PCR. V, J and clone size are those of that table, while D and trimming were read from the DNA. The sample includes hundreds of thousands of clones, roughly 95% of them seen just once. Selected positively for CCR7 and CD45RO-negative, naive CD8 cells excluded terminally differentiated effector memory CD45RA+ cells. Those who donated were healthy HIV-negative adults, with no recent acute infections or vaccinations reported.

J is TRBJ2-7 and V is TRBV29-1; TRBD2 is a possible D gene (6 bases). The sequence was obtained from a woman aged 25 to 39 in good health. The sample was naive CD8+ T cells sorted from blood. CDR3 DNA: TGCAGCGTTGAAGACGGGAGCGCCTACGAGCAGTACTTC. It translates to CSVEDGSAYEQYF.